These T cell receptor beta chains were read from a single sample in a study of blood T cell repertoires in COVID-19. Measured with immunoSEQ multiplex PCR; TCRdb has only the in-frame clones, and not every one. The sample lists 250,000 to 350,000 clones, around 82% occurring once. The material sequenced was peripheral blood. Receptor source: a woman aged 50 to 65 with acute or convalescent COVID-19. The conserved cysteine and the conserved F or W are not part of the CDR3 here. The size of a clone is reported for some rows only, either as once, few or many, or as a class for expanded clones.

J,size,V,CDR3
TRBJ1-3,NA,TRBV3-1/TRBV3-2,ASSEFSGNTIY
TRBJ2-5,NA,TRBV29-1,SVEEDRGTETQY
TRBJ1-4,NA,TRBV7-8,ASSFGRRGKWDEKLF
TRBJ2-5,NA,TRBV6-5,ASSPGGRVETQY
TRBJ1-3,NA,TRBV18,ASSPGGQGRTGNTIY
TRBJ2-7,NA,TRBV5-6,ASSSLPGQGYEQY
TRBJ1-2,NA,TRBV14,ASSQTGTGAYGYT
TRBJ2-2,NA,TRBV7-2,ASSLSGGAGELF
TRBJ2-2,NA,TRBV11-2,ASSPTGGKFYGTGELF
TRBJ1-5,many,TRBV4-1,ASSQTDLGFSSNQPQH
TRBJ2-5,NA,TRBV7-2,ASSLARLAGETQY
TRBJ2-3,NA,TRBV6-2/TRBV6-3,ASSSRIAGSTDTQY
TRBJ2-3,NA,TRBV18,ASSPRRETDTQY
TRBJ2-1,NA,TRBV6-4,ASSRTSGSNEQF
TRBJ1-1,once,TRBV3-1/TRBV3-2,ASSLRGGGEGTEAF
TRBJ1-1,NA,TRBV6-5,ASRTGGGEIEAF
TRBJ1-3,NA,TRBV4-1,ASSRDLQRGYTIY
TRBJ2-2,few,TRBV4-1,ASRSGQLTGELF
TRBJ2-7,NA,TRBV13,ASSPGDTTYEQY
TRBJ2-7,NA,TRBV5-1,ASSLAGGISYEQY
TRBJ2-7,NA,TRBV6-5,ASSLNRGYEQY
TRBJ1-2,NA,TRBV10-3,AITWTGQGYT
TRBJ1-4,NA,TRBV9,ASSPNGEKLF
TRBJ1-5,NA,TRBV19,ASTVSPVLIGGQPQH
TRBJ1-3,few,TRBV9,ASSISGGSGNTIY
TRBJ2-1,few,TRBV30,AWSKFSGRGNEQF
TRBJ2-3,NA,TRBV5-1,ASQGQGQGDTQY
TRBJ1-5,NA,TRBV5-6,ASSLIGGGPQH
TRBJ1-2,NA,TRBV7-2,ASSLSHLVDYGYT
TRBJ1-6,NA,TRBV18,ASSPRRGEDSPLH
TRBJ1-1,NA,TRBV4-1,ASSQENLNTEAF
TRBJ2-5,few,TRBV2,ASSREPQETQY
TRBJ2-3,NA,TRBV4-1,ASSQGGGIGTDTQY